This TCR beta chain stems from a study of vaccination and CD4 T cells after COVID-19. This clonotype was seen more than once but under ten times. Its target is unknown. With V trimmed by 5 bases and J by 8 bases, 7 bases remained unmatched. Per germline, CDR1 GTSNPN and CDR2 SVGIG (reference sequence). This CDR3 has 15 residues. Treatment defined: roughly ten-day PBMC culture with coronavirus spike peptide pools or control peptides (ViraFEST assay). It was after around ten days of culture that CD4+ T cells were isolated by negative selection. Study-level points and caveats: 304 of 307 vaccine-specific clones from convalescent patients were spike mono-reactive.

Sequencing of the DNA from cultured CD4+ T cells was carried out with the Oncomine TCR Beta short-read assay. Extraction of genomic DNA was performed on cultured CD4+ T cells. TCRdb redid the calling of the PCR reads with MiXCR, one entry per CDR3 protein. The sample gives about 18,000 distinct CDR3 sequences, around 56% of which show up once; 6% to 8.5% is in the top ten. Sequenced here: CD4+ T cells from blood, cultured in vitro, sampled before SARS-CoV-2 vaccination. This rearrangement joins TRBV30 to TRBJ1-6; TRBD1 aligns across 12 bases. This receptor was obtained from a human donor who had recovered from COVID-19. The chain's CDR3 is CAWDSGQGADSPLHF. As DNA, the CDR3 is TGTGCCTGGGACTCGGGACAGGGGGCCGATTCACCCCTCCACTTT.